Listed below are T cell receptor beta chains from one sample, sequenced in a study of cytomegalovirus exposure and HLA in healthy donors. Some clones are missing from TCRdb's copy, which holds only in-frame ones; the method was immunoSEQ multiplex PCR. In total, the table holds more than 200,000 clones. The sample was PBMCs. The receptors originated from a woman aged 30 to 39 in good health and CMV-seropositive. CDR3s include the opening cysteine and the closing phenylalanine or tryptophan. Fields, in order: V gene, D gene, J gene, CDR3 DNA, CDR3 protein. The D gene is left open where the match is weak.

TRBV6-1	-	TRBJ2-7	TGTGCCAGCAGTGACCTGACAGGCGAGCAGTACTTC	CASSDLTGEQYF
TRBV15	-	TRBJ1-5	TGTGCCACCAGCAGAGATCGGTATAGCAATCAGCCCCAGCATTTT	CATSRDRYSNQPQHF
TRBV5-1	TRBD1	TRBJ2-5	TGCGCCAGCAGCGGGGACAGGACAGAGACCCAGTACTTC	CASSGDRTETQYF
TRBV7-2	-	TRBJ1-1	TGTGCCAGCAGCAGAAGACTGTCCACTGAAGCTTTCTTT	CASSRRLSTEAFF
TRBV2	-	TRBJ1-1	TGTGCCAGCAGTGAATTCGAGCCGAACACTGAAGCTTTCTTT	CASSEFEPNTEAFF
TRBV30	-	TRBJ1-1	TGTGCCTGGGCTCGGCAGGTGAACACTGAAGCTTTCTTT	CAWARQVNTEAFF
TRBV6-1	-	TRBJ2-7	TGTGCCAGCAGTGAAGCTCCCGGGGACTACGAGCAGTACTTC	CASSEAPGDYEQYF
TRBV28	-	TRBJ2-1	TGTGCCAGCAGTTTACAGTTACTAGCAGCGAATGAGCAGTTCTTC	CASSLQLLAANEQFF
TRBV7-9	TRBD1	TRBJ1-2	TGTGCCAGCAGCATGACAGGGGCTCAGGGCTACACCTTC	CASSMTGAQGYTF
TRBV21-1	-	TRBJ2-7	TGTGCCAGCAGCAAGTGGGGGCTTAAGGGAGCCCTAAAGCGCCCCTACGAGCAGTACTTC	CASSKWGLKGALKRPYEQYF
TRBV2	-	TRBJ1-6	TGTGCCAGCCTCCGGGGGGAATCACCCCTCCACTTT	CASLRGESPLHF
TRBV5-1	TRBD2	TRBJ2-1	TGCGCCAGCAGCCTCCTCCTGGTTCAGCGGGAGATATACAATGAGCAGTTCTTC	CASSLLLVQREIYNEQFF
TRBV19	TRBD2	TRBJ2-7	TGTGCCAGTAAATCGCGCCATAGCGGGACCCCATCCGAGCAGTACTTC	CASKSRHSGTPSEQYF
TRBV5-6	TRBD1	TRBJ1-5	TGTGCCAGCAGCACAGGGACAGGACCGTATCAGCCCCAGCATTTT	CASSTGTGPYQPQHF
TRBV29-1	TRBD1	TRBJ2-5	TGCAGTTCAGGGACAGGGTCAGAGACCCAGTACTTC	CSSGTGSETQYF
TRBV6-6	TRBD2	TRBJ2-1	TGTGCCAGCAGTTACCCGACCGGTCCGGGGGGTGAGCAGTTCTTC	CASSYPTGPGGEQFF
TRBV16	-	TRBJ1-6	TGTGCCAGCAGCCAACTTAAGGGGACACCCCTCCACTTT	CASSQLKGTPLHF
TRBV4-2	TRBD2	TRBJ2-5	TGTGCCAGCAGCTCTCGGACTAGCGGGGGTGGAGAGACCCAGTACTTC	CASSSRTSGGGETQYF
TRBV9	-	TRBJ1-6	TGTGCCAGCAGCGGCCCGAGCTCCTATAATTCACCCCTCCACTTT	CASSGPSSYNSPLHF
TRBV5-6	TRBD2	TRBJ2-5	TGTGCCAGCAGCTTTCGACTGGTAGCGGGTATGGAGACCCAGTACTTC	CASSFRLVAGMETQYF
TRBV7-7	-	TRBJ2-1	TGTGCCAGCAGCAAACTAAGCTCCTACAATGAGCAGTTCTTC	CASSKLSSYNEQFF
TRBV11-2	TRBD1	TRBJ1-1	TGTGCCAGCAGCTTTAGGGGGCTTAGGGACACTGAAGCTTTCTTT	CASSFRGLRDTEAFF
TRBV2	TRBD1	TRBJ1-2	TGTGCCAGCAGGGGGACAGCACCTTTCTCTAACTATGGCTACACCTTC	CASRGTAPFSNYGYTF
TRBV30	-	TRBJ1-5	TGTGCCTGGAGTGTGGGAGGAAATCAGCCCCAGCATTTT	CAWSVGGNQPQHF
TRBV6-5	TRBD1	TRBJ2-1	TGTGCCAGCAGCCGGGACAGGGGTTTGGGCGATGAGCAGTTCTTC	CASSRDRGLGDEQFF
TRBV10-1	TRBD2	TRBJ2-1	TGCGCCAGCAGTGAGGGACTAGCGGACCGCTCAAGGAAGCAGTTCTTC	CASSEGLADRSRKQFF
TRBV6-1	-	TRBJ1-2	TGTGCCAGCAGTGTGGGGCACTCTGGCTACACCTTC	CASSVGHSGYTF
TRBV18	TRBD1	TRBJ1-1	TGTGCCAGCTCCCCAGGGGACAGGGCCACTGAAGCTTTCTTT	CASSPGDRATEAFF
TRBV5-1	-	TRBJ1-4	TGCGCCAGCAGCTCGACAACAACTAATGAAAAACTGTTTTTT	CASSSTTTNEKLFF